This T cell receptor beta chain is from a study of siplizumab effects on memory and regulatory T cells. Notes on the study in general: Tregs that proliferated in siplizumab cultures did not have their suppressive function confirmed. Fewer alloreactive sequences mapped to unstimulated CD4+ memory cells under siplizumab.

In germline, CDR1 is SGHDN, CDR2 FVKESK. This CDR3 region has 15 residues. With V trimmed by 4 bases and J by 4 bases, 5 bases remained unmatched. About this clone: Antigen specificity is unknown.

Using immunoSEQ multiplex PCR, the repertoire was profiled, and TCRdb retains in-frame clones only, with some absent. The repertoire holds about 120,000 clones, with roughly 94% as singletons. V is TRBV14 and J is TRBJ1-3; TRBD1 matches 9 bases. The sequencing input was non-Treg CD4+ T cells sorted from blood. This clonotype was sampled from a human donor in good health. The CDR3 sequence is CASSPQGARGNTIYF. The CDR3, as DNA: TGTGCCAGCAGCCCACAGGGGGCGCGGGGAAACACCATATATTTT.